This T cell receptor beta chain was obtained from a study of cytomegalovirus exposure and HLA in healthy donors. The CDR3 loop spans 15 amino acids. Trimming pared 5 bases from V and 8 bases from J, leaving 23 bases between. Germline CDR1 reads SGDLS; CDR2 reads YYNGEE. PCR used 60 Vbeta primers and 13 Jbeta primers. The method was immunoSEQ multiplex PCR; TCRdb's version includes in-frame clones alone and lacks a portion of them. The sample has approximately 95,000 clones; around 81% are singletons. The sample comprised PBMCs. The source is a woman between 65 and 79 years old in good health and CMV-seropositive. V and J are TRBV9 and TRBJ2-7, with a weak D call TRBD2 (7 bases). As DNA, the CDR3 is TGTGCCAGCAGTCAGTCCGGGACGGGGGGCGATCAGCAGTACTTC. Translated, it gives CASSQSGTGGDQQYF.